This TCR beta chain originates from a study of cytomegalovirus exposure and HLA in healthy donors. J gave up 0 bases and V 3 bases, and 10 bases lay outside the gene matches. This CDR3 spans 18 amino acids. Of note for this clone: Its antigen is still unknown.

Points from the study as a whole: Fewer than 20,000 TCR beta sequences were associated with HLA alleles at 0.05 false discovery rate in a later analysis.

The PCR ran on 60 Vbeta and 13 Jbeta primers. TCRdb keeps only in-frame clones here, not all; method: immunoSEQ multiplex PCR. The repertoire holds 120,000 to 150,000 clones, with more than 65% as singletons. At sampling all donors were nominally healthy, likely with unrecorded immune exposures. This sequence joins TRBV23-1 and TRBJ1-1; 10 positions agree with TRBD1. TRBV23-1 is an ORF, with its function uncertain. Material for sequencing was PBMCs. The clonotype originates from a woman between 25 and 40 years old in good health and CMV-seronegative. The CDR3 coding sequence is TGCGCCAGCAGTCACCGACGGACAGGGGGATGGATGAACACTGAAGCTTTCTTT. It is translated as CASSHRRTGGWMNTEAFF.